This is a list of T cell receptor beta chains from one sample in a study of blood T cell repertoires in COVID-19. Libraries were prepared by immunoSEQ multiplex PCR; TCRdb keeps only in-frame clonotypes and omits some of them. The sample holds about 170,000 clones, 83% seen once. Sequenced sample: PBMCs or T cells enriched from blood (not recorded which). The receptors shown here come from a woman in her forties or fifties who had recovered from COVID-19. CDR3s include the opening cysteine and the closing phenylalanine or tryptophan. Fields, in order: clone size, D gene, V gene, J gene, CDR3 protein. The D gene is left open where the match is weak. Size is omitted from some rows. Given values are once, few, many or a class for expanded clones.

NA	TRBD2	TRBV9	TRBJ2-1	CASSGRLAAPSSSYNEQFF
once	NA	TRBV5-1	TRBJ2-6	CASSSQGILPGANVLTF
NA	TRBD1	TRBV4-1	TRBJ1-2	CASSLRDRDNYGYTF
NA	NA	TRBV7-9	TRBJ1-1	CANRAPGGLTEAFF
NA	NA	TRBV6-4	TRBJ2-3	CASRFSASTDTQYF
NA	NA	TRBV28	TRBJ2-1	CASSLRRPASGYGGEQFF
NA	NA	TRBV14	TRBJ1-2	CASSQGSSAGVGGYTF
NA	NA	TRBV12-3/TRBV12-4	TRBJ2-3	CASSPVTDTQYF
NA	TRBD1	TRBV6-5	TRBJ1-1	CASPGQKNTEAFF
NA	TRBD2	TRBV11-2	TRBJ2-5	CASSLDSMVAGRETQYF
NA	NA	TRBV12-3/TRBV12-4	TRBJ1-2	CASSLRRGQGYTF
NA	NA	TRBV28	TRBJ1-5	CASSLGFRPGGQPQHF
NA	NA	TRBV6-4	TRBJ1-4	CARYRDEGEKLFF
NA	TRBD1	TRBV6-2/TRBV6-3	TRBJ1-1	CASSERQGAQNTEAFF
NA	TRBD1	TRBV28	TRBJ1-2	CASSLGAGQGAYGYTF
NA	NA	TRBV28	TRBJ2-3	CASRTVAADPIDTQYF
NA	TRBD1	TRBV6-5	TRBJ1-5	CASSVNRGDQPQHF
few	NA	TRBV24-1	TRBJ2-4	CATSESRQPLAKNIQYF
NA	TRBD1	TRBV5-1	TRBJ2-1	CASSLEPGGLYNEQFF
NA	NA	TRBV5-1	TRBJ1-1	CASSLVIGGDTEAFF
NA	TRBD1	TRBV28	TRBJ2-5	CASSSYRGRAETQYF
NA	NA	TRBV2	TRBJ2-1	CASRGLGVGYNEQFF
NA	NA	TRBV5-1	TRBJ1-2	CASSSRLDENGYTF
NA	NA	TRBV7-2	TRBJ2-5	CASSSNGGRGETQYF
once	TRBD1	TRBV30	TRBJ1-5	CAWSAGQGAAPLRQPQHF
NA	TRBD1	TRBV9	TRBJ2-3	CASSGQGRGTDTQYF
NA	NA	TRBV14	TRBJ1-6	CASSQEALWGHGSPLHF